Following are 16 T cell receptor beta chains from one sample sequenced in a study of blood T cell repertoires in COVID-19. Generated by immunoSEQ multiplex PCR, the TCRdb table keeps only in-frame clones and is missing some. Of a few hundred thousand clones in the sample, 85% are singletons; the top ten hold over 15%. Sequencing was done on a sample of PBMCs or T cells enriched from blood (not recorded which). The receptors were sampled from a man in his forties who had recovered from COVID-19.

This clone occurred once. This sequence joins TRBV6-5 and TRBJ1-5, with D tentatively TRBD1 (6 bases). With 4 bases removed from V and 6 bases from J, the gap between germline ends came to 16 bases. CDR1 and CDR2 from the germline V gene are MNHEY and SVGAGI. This CDR3 contains 15 residues. CDR3 coding DNA: TGTGCCAGCAGTTCTAAACAGGGAGTTGGTCAGCCCCAGCATTTT. This translates into CASSSKQGVGQPQHF.

The rearrangement joins TRBV5-8 to TRBJ1-5, with D tentatively TRBD1 (6 bases). CDR1 SGHTS and CDR2 YDEGEE come from the germline V gene. The V end was cut by 1 base, the J end by 4 bases, with 9 bases between. CDR3 length equals 14 residues. CDR3 amino acids: CASSLTGTNQPQHF. CDR3 coding DNA: TGTGCCAGCAGCTTGACAGGGACGAATCAGCCCCAGCATTTT.

The chain employs TRBV9 and TRBJ1-3; 7 bases fit TRBD1. Trimming at V came to 4 bases and at J to 4 bases, leaving 5 bases not matched to a gene. The CDR3 is 14 residues long. Germline V gene lookup returns CDR1 SGDLS and CDR2 YYNGEE. DNA of the CDR3: TGTGCCAGCAGCAGCCGGGACAGCGGAAACACCATATATTTT. Translation: CASSSRDSGNTIYF.

The V gene is TRBV28, the J gene TRBJ1-4; D unresolved. V lost 8 bases and J lost 4, with 17 bases in between. Germline-derived CDR1 and CDR2 are MDHEN and SYDVKM. This CDR3 has 15 amino acids. The CDR3: CASSAPAQDNEKLFF. The CDR3 coding sequence is TGTGCCAGCTCCGCTCCCGCGCAGGATAATGAAAAACTGTTTTTT.

The CDR3 DNA reads as TGTGCCAGCAGTTCACCGGGATACTACGAGCAGTACTTC. It translates to CASSSPGYYEQYF. The V call is TRBV27, the J call TRBJ2-7, with D possibly being TRBD2 (5 bases). The CDR3 runs 13 residues. Trimming shortened V by 4 bases and J by 3 bases, and 10 bases separated the two germline ends. Looked up from germline, CDR1 is MNHEY and CDR2 is SMNVEV (reference sequence).

The chain uses TRBV15 and TRBJ2-3, with D maybe TRBD2 (5 bases). CDR1 and CDR2 (germline): LNHNV, YYDKDF (reference sequence). The V end was cut by 2 bases, the J end by 1 base, with 19 bases between. The length of the CDR3 is 18 residues. CDR3 region: CATSRLAIGVDRTDTQYF. The CDR3 coding sequence is TGTGCCACCAGCAGATTAGCGATCGGGGTAGACCGCACAGATACGCAGTATTTT.

The V and J genes are TRBV19 and TRBJ1-4; weak D call: TRBD1 (6 bases). In germline, CDR1 is LNHDA, CDR2 SQIVND (reference sequence). CDR3 length: 15 amino acids. V lost 4 bases to trimming and J lost 0 bases, with 9 bases between them. CDR3 DNA sequence: TGTGCCAGTAGTACTTCAGGGGCAACTAATGAAAAACTGTTTTTT. The encoded protein is CASSTSGATNEKLFF.

The rearrangement links TRBV3-1 (or the pseudogene TRBV3-2) to TRBJ2-7; D may be TRBD2 (6 bases). The ends were cut back, 2 bases at V and 2 bases at J, with 13 bases in the middle. The CDR3 length is 15 residues. The germline V gene has CDR1 LGHDT and CDR2 YNNKEL (reference sequence). The CDR3, as DNA: TGTGCCAGCAGCCAAAATACGGGACTGACCTACGAGCAGTACTTC. Protein product: CASSQNTGLTYEQYF.

This chain connects TRBV10-1 to TRBJ2-7; 11 bases match TRBD2. With V trimmed by 4 bases and J by 7 bases, 15 bases remained unmatched. Germline V CDR1 and CDR2: WNHNN, SYGVQD (reference sequence). This CDR3 is 17 amino acids long. The CDR3 sequence is CASSVTRGTSGSREQYF. The CDR3 bases are TGCGCCAGCAGTGTGACCAGGGGGACTAGCGGATCCAGAGAGCAGTACTTC.

V and J are TRBV11-2 and TRBJ2-1; D remains ambiguous. Between the trimmed V and J ends, which lost 2 bases and 4 bases, there was a span of 9 bases. The CDR3 covers 14 residues. Germline values: CDR1 SGHAT, CDR2 FQNNGV. CDR3 protein: CASSLSTRYNEQFF. As DNA, the CDR3 is TGTGCCAGCAGCTTATCGACTCGTTACAATGAGCAGTTCTTC.

The chain links TRBV7-8 to TRBJ1-5, with D possibly being TRBD1 (5 bases). V lost 2 bases and J 5 bases, leaving 7 bases between the germline ends. This CDR3 spans 13 amino acids. Germline V gene sequence: CDR1 SGHVS, CDR2 FQNEAQ. CDR3 coding DNA: TGTGCCAGCAGCTTAAGGGGCGATCAGCCCCAGCATTTT. The encoded protein is CASSLRGDQPQHF.

The chain links TRBV7-9 to TRBJ2-4; D is unclear. In germline, CDR1 is SEHNR, CDR2 FQNEAQ (reference sequence). The CDR3 has 11 residues. Trimming pared 4 bases from V and 8 bases from J, leaving 6 bases between. CDR3 sequence (DNA): TGTGCCAGCAGCTCAACACACATTCAGTACTTC. Translated, it gives CASSSTHIQYF.

This chain joins TRBV28 and TRBJ2-7, with 8 nucleotides matching TRBD1. The CDR3 extends over 15 amino acids. Germline trimming cut 4 bases from V and 4 bases from J; bases unmatched to any gene: 9. From germline, CDR1 is MDHEN and CDR2 SYDVKM. The CDR3 is CASSSEDRVAYEQYF. CDR3 DNA: TGTGCCAGCAGTTCCGAGGACAGGGTTGCGTACGAGCAGTACTTC.

The V gene is TRBV25-1, the J gene TRBJ2-1, with 7 bases aligning to TRBD1. The CDR3 totals 14 residues. V was clipped by 9 bases and J by 0 bases; unmatched bases: 5. In germline, CDR1 is MGHDK, CDR2 SYGVNS. The CDR3 region is CARTDRDSYNEQFF. As DNA, the CDR3 is TGTGCCAGAACCGACAGGGACTCCTACAATGAGCAGTTCTTC.

This chain connects TRBV28 to TRBJ2-3; TRBD2 matches 8 bases. V dropped 7 bases and J dropped 3; count of bases not matched to a gene: 9. This CDR3 is 15 amino acids long. The germline gives CDR1 MDHEN, CDR2 SYDVKM. CDR3 coding DNA: TGTGCCAGCAAACGGACGGGAGGGAGGACAGATACGCAGTATTTT. Translation gives CASKRTGGRTDTQYF.

This sequence joins TRBV11-2 and TRBJ1-4; TRBD1 matches at 11 bases. Germline V gene data show CDR1 as SGHAT and CDR2 as FQNNGV. The J segment lost 7 bases and the V segment lost 2 bases, leaving 3 bases of the junction unmatched. The CDR3 runs to 15 residues. CDR3 nucleotide sequence: TGTGCCAGCAGCTTATTTGGGACAGGGGGTGAAAAACTGTTTTTT. Its translation: CASSLFGTGGEKLFF. The full variable domain, completed using reference TRBV11-2 and TRBJ1-4, is EAGVAQSPRYKIIEKRQSVAFWCNPISGHATLYWYQQILGQGPKLLIQFQNNGVVDDSQLPKDRFSAERLKGVDSTLKIQPAKLEDSAVYLCASSLFGTGGEKLFFGSGTQLSVL.